These 14 T cell receptor beta chains were all obtained from the same sample, sequenced in a study of T cell repertoires in cytomegalovirus infection. MiXCR, run by TCRdb on the reads, gives a single entry per CDR3 protein. The sample yields roughly 920,000 distinct CDR3 sequences, roughly 30% seen once. These receptors lack a known antigen. Source: cultured CD8+ T cells from PBMCs, taken from culture after CMV antigen stimulation. The source of these receptors is a human donor in good health (CMV status not recorded). Some clones in this sample may be carry-over from other donors' samples.

The gene calls are TRBV19 and TRBJ2-7, with TRBD1 matching over 7 bases. Trimming at V came to 6 bases and at J to 0 bases, leaving 11 bases not matched to a gene. The CDR3 consists of 16 residues. CDR1 and CDR2 from the germline V gene are LNHDA and SQIVND (reference sequence). CDR3 in amino acids: CASSPTGTDYSYEQYF. Here the CDR3 DNA reads TGTGCCAGTAGCCCTACCGGGACAGACTACTCCTACGAGCAGTACTTC.

This clonotype was recorded many times. The chain is built from TRBV7-6 and TRBJ2-7; D unresolved. Trimming stripped 1 base from V and 4 bases from J, with 8 bases between. This CDR3 contains 13 residues. Germline assignment: CDR1 SGHVS and CDR2 FNYEAQ. CDR3 nucleotides: TGTGCCAGCAGCTTAGGTATGGGATACGAGCAGTACGTC. Amino acid sequence: CASSLGMGYEQYV.

This clonotype was counted once. The rearrangement links TRBV5-4 to TRBJ2-6, with D tentatively TRBD2 (5 bases). The CDR3 loop spans 14 amino acids. The V end was cut by 10 bases, the J end by 4 bases, with 15 bases between. Germline V gene sequence: CDR1 SGHNT, CDR2 YYREEE (reference sequence). In nucleotides, the CDR3 is TGTGCCGGCTCATCTAGCTACGGGGCCAACGTCCTGACTTTC. Amino acids: CAGSSSYGANVLTF.

In regard to this clonotype: A single base separates this from a much larger clone, so it may be a read error. CDR3 residues: CASSSPSGGASEQFF. The DNA of the CDR3 is TGTGCCAGCAGCTCTCCCAGCGGGGGGGCCAGTGAGCAGTTCTTC. The chain combines TRBV7-2 with TRBJ2-1, with 10 bases matching TRBD2. V lost 4 bases and J lost 9; bases outside the gene matches: 9. Germline-derived CDR1 and CDR2 are SGHTA and FQGNSA. This CDR3 has 15 residues. The full variable domain, its missing parts supplied by reference TRBV7-2 and TRBJ2-1, is GAGVSQSPSNKVTEKGKDVELRCDPISGHTALYWYRQSLGQGLEFLIYFQGNSAPDKSGLPSDRFSAERTGGSVSTLTIQRTQQEDSAVYLCASSSPSGGASEQFFGPGTRLTVL.

This clonotype has only a few counts. The chain has TRBV20-1 and TRBJ2-2; weak D call: TRBD1 (5 bases). V was shortened by 0 bases and J by 2 bases, with 7 bases between the two germline ends. Germline V gene sequence: CDR1 DFQATT, CDR2 SNEGSKA (reference sequence). The CDR3 runs 14 residues. The CDR3 nucleotides read TGCAGTGCTAGAGAGGGGCCAAACACCGGGGAGCTGTTTTTT. Translated, it gives CSAREGPNTGELFF.

This clonotype was observed at least ten times. The chain uses TRBV7-9 and TRBJ2-2; 12 nucleotides line up with TRBD1. The CDR3 consists of 18 residues. Germline trimming cut 8 bases from V and 6 bases from J; bases unmatched to any gene: 16. Per germline, CDR1 SEHNR and CDR2 FQNEAQ (reference sequence). CDR3 nucleotide sequence: TGTGCCAGCGTATCGAGGGGCCCGGGACAGGGGGCTCCCGGGGAGCTGTTTTTT. This translates into CASVSRGPGQGAPGELFF.

The gene calls are TRBV20-1 and TRBJ1-1; maybe TRBD1 (5 bases). V was pared by 3 bases and J by 5 bases, with 13 bases between. Germline values: CDR1 DFQATT, CDR2 SNEGSKA (reference sequence). This CDR3 is built from 13 residues. DNA for the CDR3: TGCAGTGCTAGGACCAGGGTATGGACTGAAGCTTTCTTT. Its translation: CSARTRVWTEAFF.

The chain joins TRBV10-3 to TRBJ1-1; a possible D gene is TRBD1 (5 bases). Germline-derived CDR1 and CDR2 are ENHRY and SYGVKD. The CDR3 is 16 residues long. V lost 4 bases, J lost 1 base, and 16 bases lay in between. The CDR3 loop is CAISGGGDTWNTEAFF. CDR3 sequence (DNA): TGTGCCATCAGTGGGGGGGGAGACACCTGGAACACTGAAGCTTTCTTT.

The chain recombines TRBV19 with TRBJ1-5; no clear D gene. With 0 bases removed from V and 0 bases from J, the gap between germline ends came to 6 bases. The CDR3 runs to 15 residues. Germline V lookup: CDR1 LNHDA, CDR2 SQIVND (reference sequence). The DNA of the CDR3 is TGTGCCAGTAGTATAGACGATTATAGCAATCAGCCCCAGCATTTT. Translated, it gives CASSIDDYSNQPQHF.

The chain links TRBV6-2 or TRBV6-3 to TRBJ1-2, with a tentative D call TRBD1 (6 bases). Germline V CDR1 and CDR2: MNHEY, SVGEGT. Between the trimmed V and J ends, which lost 7 bases and 4 bases, there was a span of 19 bases. The CDR3 loop spans 15 amino acids. CDR3 region: CASTEVAQGIYGYTF. CDR3 nucleotides: TGTGCCAGCACGGAGGTGGCGCAGGGGATCTATGGCTACACCTTC.

The rearrangement joins TRBV24-1 to TRBJ2-2; TRBD1 agrees at 9 bases. CDR3 length: 13 residues. In germline, CDR1 is KGHDR, CDR2 SFDVKD. V shed 9 bases and J 4 bases; nucleotides not matched to a gene: 2. The CDR3 coding sequence is TGTGCCACCGGGACAGGGCTCACCGGGGAGCTGTTTTTT. This sequence encodes CATGTGLTGELFF.

The chain joins TRBV6-1 to TRBJ2-3; 7 positions agree with TRBD1. The germline V gene encodes CDR1 MNHNS and CDR2 SASEGT. The J segment lost 0 bases and the V segment lost 3 bases, leaving 3 bases of the junction unmatched. This CDR3 has 15 residues. CDR3 protein: CASSDGTDSTDTQYF. The CDR3 bases are TGTGCCAGCAGTGATGGGACAGACAGCACAGATACGCAGTATTTT.

This clonotype was seen a handful of times. The chain couples TRBV4-1 to TRBJ2-3, with D possibly TRBD2 on 7 matching bases. The CDR3 extends over 16 amino acids. Germline values: CDR1 MGHRA, CDR2 YSYEKL. V was trimmed by 1 base and J by 2 bases, leaving 13 bases between them. In DNA, the CDR3 is TGCGCCAGCAGCCAAGGGACGGGGGGCTTCACAGATACGCAGTATTTT. Its translation: CASSQGTGGFTDTQYF.

This clonotype was observed a handful of times. This rearrangement joins TRBV6-5 to TRBJ2-7; D possibly matches TRBD1 or TRBD2 (5 bases each). The CDR3 is 14 residues long. Trimming removed 2 bases at V and 0 bases at J, with 8 bases between. CDR1 and CDR2 (germline): MNHEY, SVGAGI. The CDR3 sequence: CASSYEGTSYEQYF. The CDR3 DNA sequence: TGTGCCAGCAGTTACGAGGGGACCTCCTACGAGCAGTACTTC.